These T cell receptor beta chains were read from a single sample in a study of T cells in Graves' hyperthyroidism and ophthalmopathy. TCRdb ran MiXCR on the multiplex PCR reads and lists one entry per CDR3 protein. Among some 350,000 distinct CDR3 sequences listed, roughly an eighth were seen once. The sequenced sample was blood. The receptors come from a woman aged 40 to 50 with Graves' ophthalmopathy. Both conserved end residues are trimmed from each CDR3. The order of the fields is clone size, J gene, V gene, CDR3 protein. Rows give clone size only sometimes, using once, few, many, or a class for an expanded clone.

few | TRBJ1-2 | TRBV7-2 | ASSLPGADGGGYT
. | TRBJ1-4 | TRBV20-1 | SARDGAPNEKLF
once | TRBJ2-1 | TRBV7-8 | ASSLAIFGAGGDEQF
. | TRBJ2-1 | TRBV4-2 | ASSQGPNNEQF
many | TRBJ2-7 | TRBV5-1 | ASSPRKEGTTYEQY
many | TRBJ2-7 | TRBV6-5 | ASSYSGYRVNEQY
many | TRBJ2-7 | TRBV3-1 | ASSPPQRTYEQY
many | TRBJ2-7 | TRBV15 | ATSGGRQGVYEQY
many | TRBJ2-3 | TRBV20-1 | SAREDSGLAYRTDTQY
. | TRBJ2-7 | TRBV5-1 | ASSLATPRGTNFYEQY
once | TRBJ1-4 | TRBV20-1 | SASKATEKLF
many | TRBJ1-2 | TRBV12-3/TRBV12-4 | ASSGRGLYGYT
few | TRBJ2-2 | TRBV29-1 | SVESKISNTGELF
many | TRBJ2-7 | TRBV28 | ASSRGGRRSYEQY
. | TRBJ2-1 | TRBV9 | ASSVGVESNEQF
many | TRBJ1-2 | TRBV27 | ASSYTPRGLDGYT
many | TRBJ1-4 | TRBV20-1 | SASRSAGNEKLF
. | TRBJ1-4 | TRBV30 | AWAGGQREKLF
. | TRBJ2-3 | TRBV5-1 | ASSLSIAGVDTQY
many | TRBJ2-7 | TRBV29-1 | SVEGGDSYEQY
few | TRBJ2-6 | TRBV6-7 | ASSYSRRGGILDRGHGANVLT
many | TRBJ1-1 | TRBV18 | ASSPLHLTGSSQAF
many | TRBJ1-2 | TRBV7-8 | ASSFSAGTNYGYT
. | TRBJ1-1 | TRBV4-1 | ASSQDGGRSLLGSSAF
many | TRBJ1-3 | TRBV29-1 | SVEDQGSGNTIY
. | TRBJ2-7 | TRBV5-1 | ASSFRDRALEQY
many | TRBJ2-3 | TRBV2 | ANSLQGRNTDTQY
few | TRBJ1-3 | TRBV18 | ASSPYGVDSGNTIY
many | TRBJ2-7 | TRBV6-1 | ASGWRGDYEQY
many | TRBJ1-4 | TRBV2 | ASRETLSKSEKLF
many | TRBJ2-7 | TRBV9 | ASSVGDGTYEQY
. | TRBJ1-1 | TRBV6-4 | ASRFKGGTEAF
once | TRBJ2-3 | TRBV15 | ATTKSGSSTDTQY
. | TRBJ2-7 | TRBV7-6 | ASSFGAGGYEQY
few | TRBJ2-7 | TRBV30 | AWSSSTYEQY
. | TRBJ1-1 | TRBV11-2 | ASSSGALNTEAF
many | TRBJ1-5 | TRBV20-1 | SARKDSNQPQH
. | TRBJ2-1 | TRBV20-1 | SARGQWGEQF
many | TRBJ1-5 | TRBV27 | ASSVTGTGNQPQH
many | TRBJ1-2 | TRBV7-9 | ASSLTLSGLLNYGYT
many | TRBJ2-3 | TRBV29-1 | SVESGGPDTQY
many | TRBJ1-1 | TRBV11-2 | ASSLGSASLNTEAF
many | TRBJ1-4 | TRBV29-1 | SVGGSNEKLF
few | TRBJ2-7 | TRBV20-1 | SANLAGVPEQY
few | TRBJ2-4 | TRBV11-2 | ASSLTGGRGNIQY
many | TRBJ2-7 | TRBV20-1 | SARVIGLALRSSYEQY
many | TRBJ2-7 | TRBV29-1 | SVGGVGEQY
. | . | TRBV10-2 | ASSESGGGGQPQY
few | TRBJ2-2 | TRBV5-4 | ASSPDRVNTGELF
many | TRBJ1-2 | TRBV27 | ASSPQRGGSNYGYT
few | TRBJ2-2 | TRBV19 | ASRIAQGGLF
few | TRBJ1-2 | TRBV20-1 | SARNPQGANYGYT
few | TRBJ2-4 | TRBV5-5 | ASIGGQKVNIQY
many | TRBJ1-1 | TRBV6-1 | ASSDRPMNTEAF
few | TRBJ1-2 | TRBV19 | ASRDRAHYGYT
many | TRBJ2-5 | TRBV20-1 | SASELGQPQETQY
few | TRBJ2-7 | TRBV5-1 | ASSLEGLTGLPYEQY
. | TRBJ2-2 | TRBV11-2 | ASPRTLAFDTGELF